Each of the 31 T cell receptor beta chains below was sequenced from the same sample in a study of T cells in localized non-small cell lung cancer. The data were produced by immunoSEQ multiplex PCR, yet TCRdb's version contains in-frame clones alone and is incomplete. The sample lists about 34,000 clones; 78% were seen once. Sequenced here: peripheral blood, sampled before any cancer treatment. The receptors come from a male donor at least 60 years old with stage II squamous cell lung carcinoma.

The chain joins TRBV29-1 to TRBJ1-1; no definite D call. CDR3 length: 13 residues. Trimming removed 4 bases at V and 3 bases at J, with 12 bases between. CDR1 SQVTM and CDR2 ANQGSEA come from the germline V gene. CDR3 sequence: CSVGTGRYTEAFF. The CDR3 DNA follows: TGCAGCGTTGGGACTGGGCGGTACACTGAAGCTTTCTTT.

The chain employs TRBV6-6 and TRBJ2-3, with unresolved D. V shed 5 bases and J shed 6 bases, with 9 bases lying between them. The germline V gene encodes CDR1 MNHNY and CDR2 SVGAGI (reference sequence). This CDR3 has 12 residues. The CDR3 DNA follows: TGTGCCAGCAGTCCGAACGCGGATACGCAGTATTTT. It is translated as CASSPNADTQYF.

This clone showed up many times. The chain combines TRBV18 with TRBJ1-5; perhaps TRBD1 as D (6 bases). The germline V gene has CDR1 KGHSH and CDR2 LQKENI. This CDR3 is built from 15 residues. V lost 3 bases to trimming and J lost 2 bases, with 11 bases between them. CDR3 sequence reads: CASSPEAGGNQPQHF. CDR3 sequence (DNA): TGTGCCAGCTCACCTGAAGCAGGGGGCAATCAGCCCCAGCATTTT.

This sequence joins TRBV19 and TRBJ1-2; D gene unclear. V was trimmed by 0 bases and J by 0 bases, leaving 8 bases between them. CDR1 is LNHDA and CDR2 is SQIVND in the germline V gene (reference sequence). This CDR3 comprises 15 residues. In DNA, the CDR3 is TGTGCCAGTAGTATAGATTCGGCGACTAACTATGGCTACACCTTC. Residues: CASSIDSATNYGYTF.

This clone was detected a few times. V and J are TRBV29-1 and TRBJ2-3, with D uncertain. V gave up 6 bases and J gave up 3 bases, with 4 bases separating them. From germline, CDR1 is SQVTM and CDR2 ANQGSEA. The CDR3 has 10 residues. The CDR3 region is CSVGTDTQYF. For the CDR3, the DNA is TGCAGCGTGGGGACAGATACGCAGTATTTT.

V and J are TRBV2 and TRBJ2-7; D is possibly TRBD1 or TRBD2 (5 bases each). The length of the CDR3 is 15 residues. Trimming removed 5 bases from V and 5 bases from J, with 19 bases in between. Germline V gives CDR1 SNHLY, CDR2 FYNNEI. DNA of the CDR3: TGTGCCAGCAGTCCTGAAAGTTTGACGGGACACGAGCAGTACTTC. Its protein product is CASSPESLTGHEQYF.

CDR3 sequence: CASSERLAGAAYNEQFF. The CDR3 DNA follows: TGTGCCAGCAGTGAGAGATTAGCGGGAGCGGCCTACAATGAGCAGTTCTTC. This chain links TRBV6-1 with TRBJ2-1; 9 bases match TRBD2. The CDR3 has 17 residues. Germline V gene data show CDR1 as MNHNS and CDR2 as SASEGT. V was pared by 3 bases and J by 2 bases, with 8 bases of the junction left unmatched.

This clone turned up a few times. J is TRBJ2-7 and V is TRBV30; either TRBD1 or TRBD2 may supply D (5 bases each). CDR1 and CDR2 from the germline V gene are GTSNPN and SVGIG (reference sequence). This CDR3 has 13 amino acids. The ends were cut back, 5 bases at V and 0 bases at J, with 11 bases in the middle. In nucleotides, the CDR3 is TGTGCCTGGGACTCAGGGAGCTCCTACGAGCAGTACTTC. This gives the protein CAWDSGSSYEQYF.

V and J are TRBV7-2 and TRBJ2-1; 10 bases map to TRBD2. V dropped 4 bases and J dropped 8; count of bases not matched to a gene: 8. In germline, CDR1 is SGHTA, CDR2 FQGNSA. The CDR3 is 15 amino acids. DNA of the CDR3: TGTGCCAGCAGCTATCCTAGCGGGAGTAAGGATGAGCAGTTCTTC. Translated, it gives CASSYPSGSKDEQFF.

This clone was recorded a few times. This sequence joins TRBV10-1 and TRBJ2-1, with no clear D. Germline V lookup: CDR1 WNHNN, CDR2 SYGVQD (reference sequence). Trimming removed 0 bases from V and 6 bases from J, with 12 bases in between. The CDR3 has 15 amino acids. The CDR3 region is CASSESKGSGNEQFF. For the CDR3, the DNA is TGCGCCAGCAGTGAGTCGAAAGGGTCCGGCAATGAGCAGTTCTTC.

This clone was picked up one time. The CDR3: CASSSGGASTEAFF. In DNA form, the CDR3 reads TGTGCCAGCAGCTCAGGGGGCGCGTCCACTGAAGCTTTCTTT. This rearrangement joins TRBV7-3 to TRBJ1-1; 8 nucleotides line up with TRBD1. The CDR3 covers 14 residues. V shed 4 bases, J shed 4 bases, and the junction held 5 bases outside the gene matches. Germline V CDR1 and CDR2: SGHTA, FQGTGA.

This chain connects TRBV18 to TRBJ1-2, with a tentative D call TRBD1 (6 bases). The length of the CDR3 is 13 residues. CDR1 and CDR2 (germline): KGHSH, LQKENI. V was trimmed by 5 bases and J by 6 bases, leaving 13 bases between them. CDR3 nucleotide sequence: TGTGCCAGCTCATCGGACAGTTTGAATGGCTACACCTTC. Its protein is CASSSDSLNGYTF.

The gene calls are TRBV5-1 and TRBJ1-5; 8 positions agree with TRBD1. Germline lookup yields CDR1 SGHRS and CDR2 YFSETQ. The CDR3 is 15 amino acids. Unmatched junction bases numbered 6, after V lost 6 bases and J lost 1 base. The CDR3 sequence: CASTAQGASNQPQHF. The CDR3 DNA reads TGCGCCAGCACCGCTCAGGGGGCAAGCAATCAGCCCCAGCATTTT.

The chain joins TRBV7-9 to TRBJ1-4, with 8 positions matching TRBD1. The CDR3 sequence is 15 residues long. V was clipped by 1 base and J by 6 bases; unmatched bases: 4. Germline CDR1 and CDR2: SEHNR and FQNEAQ (reference sequence). CDR3 residues: CASSLGKTGDEKLFF. The CDR3 nucleotides are TGTGCCAGCAGCTTAGGCAAGACAGGGGATGAAAAACTGTTTTTT.

In this sample, this clone turned up a few times. The V and J genes are TRBV13 and TRBJ1-2; a weak D match, TRBD1 (6 bases). Germline V gene sequence: CDR1 PRHDT, CDR2 FYEKMQ (reference sequence). This CDR3 is 13 amino acids long. V was trimmed by 5 bases and J by 7 bases, leaving 14 bases between them. The DNA of the CDR3 is TGTGCCAGCAGCCGCCAGGGGAGCGGTGGCTACACCTTC. Translation gives CASSRQGSGGYTF.

The rearrangement uses TRBV19 and TRBJ1-5; no definite D call. Trimming took 1 base from V and 0 from J, leaving 13 bases between them. The CDR3 contains 17 residues. The germline V gene has CDR1 LNHDA and CDR2 SQIVND (reference sequence). CDR3 in DNA: TGTGCCAGTAGTATAGTATATCCCCCCATTAGCAATCAGCCCCAGCATTTT. Its protein product is CASSIVYPPISNQPQHF.

This clone has a handful of counts. This chain uses TRBV27 with TRBJ1-2, with D unresolved. The CDR3 extends over 13 amino acids. Germline lookup yields CDR1 MNHEY and CDR2 SMNVEV (reference sequence). V was trimmed by 6 bases and J by 7 bases, leaving 15 bases between them. The CDR3 here is CASSFRRTGGYTF. CDR3 nucleotides: TGTGCCAGCAGCTTTAGACGGACGGGTGGCTACACCTTC.

DNA for the CDR3: TGTGCCAGTAGTATTGTCGCCAATTCACCCCTCCACTTT. Its protein is CASSIVANSPLHF. This chain uses TRBV19 with TRBJ1-6, with D hard to call. V was clipped by 3 bases and J by 7 bases, with 7 bases between them. The CDR3 runs 13 residues. Germline values: CDR1 LNHDA, CDR2 SQIVND (reference sequence).

This chain connects TRBV5-1 to TRBJ2-3; either TRBD1 or TRBD2 may fit D (6 bases each). CDR3 length: 15 residues. V was trimmed by 0 bases and J by 0 bases, leaving 8 bases between them. CDR1 and CDR2 from the germline V gene are SGHRS and YFSETQ. The CDR3 bases are TGCGCCAGCAGCTTGGCGGGGGCTAGCACAGATACGCAGTATTTT. Amino acid sequence: CASSLAGASTDTQYF. Full variable domain (rest looked up from reference TRBV5-1 and TRBJ2-3): KAGVTQTPRYLIKTRGQQVTLSCSPISGHRSVSWYQQTPGQGLQFLFEYFSETQRNKGNFPGRFSGRQFSNSRSEMNVSTLELGDSALYLCASSLAGASTDTQYFGPGTRLTVL.

This clone has only a few counts. The rearrangement uses TRBV2 and TRBJ1-2; D is unresolved. Germline CDR1 SNHLY, CDR2 FYNNEI. The V end was cut by 0 bases, the J end by 2 bases, with 7 bases between. There are 14 residues in the CDR3. The CDR3 region has the DNA TGTGCCAGCAGTGAAGCCCCTGGGAACTATGGCTACACCTTC. It is translated as CASSEAPGNYGYTF.

This clone was recorded only once. The V and J genes are TRBV18 and TRBJ1-4; perhaps TRBD1 as D (5 bases). The CDR3 loop spans 14 amino acids. With 5 bases removed from V and 4 bases from J, the gap between germline ends came to 11 bases. In germline, CDR1 is KGHSH, CDR2 LQKENI. The CDR3: CASSSRDGNEKLFF. The DNA of the CDR3 is TGTGCCAGCTCATCCCGGGACGGTAATGAAAAACTGTTTTTT.

The chain uses TRBV18 and TRBJ1-4; D gene ambiguous. The germline gives CDR1 KGHSH, CDR2 LQKENI. The CDR3 extends over 15 amino acids. The ends were cut back, 1 base at V and 7 bases at J, with 13 bases in the middle. The CDR3 sequence is CASSPRTVLGEKLFF. The CDR3 DNA follows: TGTGCCAGCTCACCACGCACGGTTTTGGGTGAAAAACTGTTTTTT.

The V call is TRBV6-6, the J call TRBJ1-6, with 7 bases aligning to TRBD1. Germline CDR1 is MNHNY and CDR2 is SVGAGI (reference sequence). V trimming: 7 bases; J trimming: 7 bases; junction bases outside the gene matches: 10. This CDR3 contains 15 residues. The CDR3 coding sequence is TGTGCCAGCATCCTAAACGAGGGGGCCAATTCACCCCTCCACTTT. It is translated as CASILNEGANSPLHF.

The CDR3 bases are TGCAGCGTGGGGACTGGAACTGAAGCTTTCTTT. Its protein product is CSVGTGTEAFF. This sequence joins TRBV29-1 and TRBJ1-1, with a weak D call TRBD1 (5 bases). Germline assignment: CDR1 SQVTM and CDR2 ANQGSEA. This CDR3 has 11 amino acids. V shed 6 bases and J shed 5 bases, with 10 bases lying between them. Together with reference TRBV29-1 and TRBJ1-1, the CDR3 gives the full variable domain: SAVISQKPSRDICQRGTSLTIQCQVDSQVTMMFWYRQQPGQSLTLIATANQGSEATYESGFVIDKFPISRPNLTFSTLTVSNMSPEDSSIYLCSVGTGTEAFFGQGTRLTVV.

This clone was counted between two and nine times. The V call is TRBV6-1, the J call TRBJ1-5; unclear D gene. Per germline, CDR1 MNHNS and CDR2 SASEGT. This CDR3 has 13 residues. Trimming took 0 bases from V and 9 from J, leaving 9 bases between them. This CDR3 is CASSEATHRPQHF. The CDR3 nucleotides read TGTGCCAGCAGTGAAGCGACGCATCGGCCCCAGCATTTT.

The gene calls are TRBV6-1 and TRBJ2-7, with D possibly being TRBD2 (5 bases). Germline CDR1 and CDR2: MNHNS and SASEGT. The CDR3 is 14 amino acids. Trimming shortened V by 7 bases and J by 1 base, and 14 bases separated the two germline ends. The CDR3, as DNA: TGTGCCAGCACGCGAGGGCCGGATTCCTACGAGCAGTACTTC. This translates into CASTRGPDSYEQYF.

The chain carries TRBV6-1 and TRBJ1-2, with unresolved D. Trimming left V 4 bases short and J 8 bases short, with 8 bases between. The CDR3 loop spans 11 amino acids. Germline V gene sequence: CDR1 MNHNS, CDR2 SASEGT. CDR3 protein: CASSAQAGYTF. CDR3 in DNA: TGTGCCAGCAGTGCGCAGGCCGGCTACACCTTC.

CDR3 sequence reads: CASSLDRNTYEQYF. CDR3 in DNA: TGTGCCAGCAGCCTGGACAGGAATACCTACGAGCAGTACTTC. The chain combines TRBV27 with TRBJ2-7, with TRBD1 identical over 7 bases. CDR1 is MNHEY and CDR2 is SMNVEV in the germline V gene (reference sequence). Unmatched junction bases numbered 7, after V lost 6 bases and J lost 2 bases. CDR3 length equals 14 residues.

This clone showed up just a few times. The chain employs TRBV2 and TRBJ1-6; D remains ambiguous. Germline loops: CDR1 SNHLY, CDR2 FYNNEI. The CDR3 extends over 16 amino acids. V was trimmed by 3 bases and J by 0 bases, leaving 9 bases between them. The CDR3 region has the DNA TGTGCCAGCAGTGAGGAGGGCTTCTCCTATAATTCACCCCTCCACTTT. Its translation is CASSEEGFSYNSPLHF.

The chain recombines TRBV5-1 with TRBJ2-5; D is undetermined. The CDR3 spans 14 residues. Trimming removed 0 bases at V and 1 base at J, with 7 bases between. Germline values: CDR1 SGHRS, CDR2 YFSETQ. CDR3 amino acids: CASSLAQLQETQYF. Here the CDR3 DNA reads TGCGCCAGCAGCTTGGCACAGCTCCAAGAGACCCAGTACTTC.

This chain joins TRBV19 and TRBJ2-3, with 9 nucleotides matching TRBD1. This CDR3 region has 15 residues. Germline V gene lookup returns CDR1 LNHDA and CDR2 SQIVND (reference sequence). Losses at the gene ends were 3 bases for V and 2 bases for J; bases not matched to a gene: 3. CDR3 nucleotide sequence: TGTGCCAGTAGTATTGGGGACAGGGTCACAGATACGCAGTATTTT. Its translation: CASSIGDRVTDTQYF.